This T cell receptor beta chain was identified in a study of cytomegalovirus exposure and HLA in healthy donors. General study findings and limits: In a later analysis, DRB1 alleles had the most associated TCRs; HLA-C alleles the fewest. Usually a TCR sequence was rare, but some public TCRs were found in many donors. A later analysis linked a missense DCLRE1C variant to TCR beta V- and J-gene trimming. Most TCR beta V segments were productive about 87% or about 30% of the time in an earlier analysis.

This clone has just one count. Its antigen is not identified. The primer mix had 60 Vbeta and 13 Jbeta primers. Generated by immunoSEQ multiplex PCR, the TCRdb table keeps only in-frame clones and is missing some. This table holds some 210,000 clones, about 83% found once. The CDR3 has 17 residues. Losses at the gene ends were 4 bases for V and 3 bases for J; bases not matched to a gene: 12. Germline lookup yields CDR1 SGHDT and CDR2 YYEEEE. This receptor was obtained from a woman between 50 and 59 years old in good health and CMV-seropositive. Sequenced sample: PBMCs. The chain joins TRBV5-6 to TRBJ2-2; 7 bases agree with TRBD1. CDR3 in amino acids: CASSASRDSLHTGELFF. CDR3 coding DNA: TGTGCCAGCAGCGCGTCCAGGGACAGCCTTCACACCGGGGAGCTGTTTTTT.